The sequence of this T cell receptor (beta chain) was determined in a study of blood T cell repertoires in COVID-19. Study in general: The samples span acute and convalescent COVID-19 from the United States, Italy and Spain. T cells, B-cell-depleted T cells, or PBMCs supplied cDNA or gDNA.

Generated by immunoSEQ multiplex PCR, the TCRdb table keeps only in-frame clones and is missing some. The sample lists 150,000 to 200,000 clones, approximately 79% seen once, with roughly 25% in the top ten. Unmatched junction bases numbered 6, after V lost 11 bases and J lost 1 base. The CDR3 is made up of 13 amino acids. The chain employs TRBV12-3 or TRBV12-4 and TRBJ1-1; 8 bases map to TRBD1. This clonotype originated in a woman aged 65 to 85 with acute or convalescent COVID-19. Material for sequencing was peripheral blood. CDR3 DNA sequence: TGTGCCTGCGACAGGGGTCCGAACACTGAAGCTTTCTTT. Encoded protein: CACDRGPNTEAFF.